This is a list of T cell receptor beta chains from one sample in a study of T cell responses to AZD1222 COVID-19 vaccine. Clones were sequenced by immunoSEQ multiplex PCR, and TCRdb holds only the in-frame ones, with some missing. The repertoire holds some 160,000 clones, with approximately 93% as singletons. The sequencing used peripheral blood, collected on day 0 of AZD1222 vaccination. The receptors were sampled from an adult in good health. Each CDR3 is given with its conserved first and last residue. The D gene is left open where the match is weak. A clone size is listed for some rows: how often the clone was seen (once, few, many), or a class if it is expanded.

TGTGCTAGTGGTTTCCCAGGGGATATGAATCAGCCCCAGCATTTT,CASGFPGDMNQPQHF,large,TRBJ1-5,.,TRBV12-5
TGTGCCAGCAGCCGGAGGGGGGCATACGAGCAGTACTTC,CASSRRGAYEQYF,.,TRBJ2-7,.,TRBV5-6
TGTGCCAGCAGCTTAGGAGTCCGGTCCAATCAGCCCCAGCATTTT,CASSLGVRSNQPQHF,once,TRBJ1-5,.,TRBV7-2
TGCAGCGTTGTTTCGGATTTCTATGGCTACACCTTC,CSVVSDFYGYTF,.,TRBJ1-2,.,TRBV29-1
TGTGCCAGCAGTTTCCCCGATAGTTCGGGTAGGAGCTACACCTTC,CASSFPDSSGRSYTF,.,TRBJ1-2,.,TRBV28
TGTGCCAGCAGCTTTGCCCCCAAGCGGGGTATAAACATCTACAATGAGCAGTTCTTC,CASSFAPKRGINIYNEQFF,.,TRBJ2-1,TRBD2,TRBV7-9
TGTGCCAGCAGCTCGCCGGGACAGGGGTGGACCGGGGAGCTGTTTTTT,CASSSPGQGWTGELFF,.,TRBJ2-2,TRBD1,TRBV5-4
TGTGCCAGCAGCGCCCGAGAGGGTTTAAGGAACACCATATATTTT,CASSAREGLRNTIYF,.,TRBJ1-3,.,TRBV7-2
TGTGCCAGCAGCCCTCGGCGGGGGAGGACTGAAGCTTTCTTT,CASSPRRGRTEAFF,.,TRBJ1-1,.,TRBV5-4
TGCGCCAGCAGCCAAGATCAGGCGACAGCTTGGTATGGCTACACCTTC,CASSQDQATAWYGYTF,.,TRBJ1-2,.,TRBV4-1
TGCGCCAGCACCCTGCTAGCGGGGGGTGCCAATGAGCAGTTCTTC,CASTLLAGGANEQFF,.,TRBJ2-1,TRBD2,TRBV5-1
TGTGCCAGCAGCCAAGTGTTTTCTCAGGGCCATGAAAAACTGTTTTTT,CASSQVFSQGHEKLFF,.,TRBJ1-4,.,TRBV4-2
TGTGCCACCAGCACCCTTCCGGACAGGCGGTTGGTGACCCAGTACTTC,CATSTLPDRRLVTQYF,.,TRBJ2-5,TRBD1,TRBV15
TGCGCCAGCAGCCAAGGGATCGGCAGGGGAGACTATGGCTACACCTTC,CASSQGIGRGDYGYTF,.,TRBJ1-2,.,TRBV4-1
TGTGCCAGCTCGGTTTGGAGGGCCCAGAAACTCTATGGCTACACCTTC,CASSVWRAQKLYGYTF,.,TRBJ1-2,.,TRBV2
TGCGCCAGCAGCTTGTCGGCTGTTGAAGCTGCTTTCTTT,CASSLSAVEAAFF,.,TRBJ1-1,.,TRBV5-1
TGTGCCAGCAGCGGGGGAATTTACACTGAAGCTTTCTTT,CASSGGIYTEAFF,.,TRBJ1-1,.,TRBV9
TGTGCCAGCAGCCTTACTAGCGGACACTACAATGAGCAGTTCTTC,CASSLTSGHYNEQFF,.,TRBJ2-1,TRBD2,TRBV7-3
TGTGCCAGTAGTCTATTACGGGAGACGTCCGGGGAGCTGTTTTTT,CASSLLRETSGELFF,.,TRBJ2-2,.,TRBV19
TGCGCCAGCAGCCCCTACCCCCACTCCACGGGCGAAAAACTGTTTTTT,CASSPYPHSTGEKLFF,.,TRBJ1-4,.,TRBV4-1
TGTGCCACCAGCAGAGATAAGGCTTACAATCAGCCCCAGCATTTT,CATSRDKAYNQPQHF,.,TRBJ1-5,.,TRBV15
TGTGCCAGCTCACCACTGGGGGGTAACATATACAATGAGCAGTTCTTC,CASSPLGGNIYNEQFF,.,TRBJ2-1,.,TRBV18
TGTGCCAGCAGTCAGGGGTGGAGCACTGAAGCTTTCTTT,CASSQGWSTEAFF,.,TRBJ1-1,.,TRBV6-2/TRBV6-3
TGTGCCATCAGTGTTTCACCTAGAAACACCGGGGAGCTGTTTTTT,CAISVSPRNTGELFF,.,TRBJ2-2,.,TRBV10-3
TGTGCCAGCAGTTACTCGGCGCAGGGGCTACGTGGAGGAGCTTTCTTT,CASSYSAQGLRGGAFF,once,TRBJ1-1,.,TRBV6-5
TGTGCCAGCAGCTCCCAAGCCTTAAAAGCTTTCTTT,CASSSQALKAFF,.,TRBJ1-1,.,TRBV11-2
TGTGCCAGCTCACCCGGACTAGCGGGGGCATTCGGGGAGCTGTTTTTT,CASSPGLAGAFGELFF,.,TRBJ2-2,TRBD2,TRBV18
TGCAGTGCCTCCGGGGGAAACACCATATATTTT,CSASGGNTIYF,.,TRBJ1-3,.,TRBV20-1
TGTGCCAGCAGCTTAGCGAGCGACAGGCAGTACGAGCAGTACTTC,CASSLASDRQYEQYF,.,TRBJ2-7,.,TRBV7-2
TGTGCCTGGAGCAACATAAGGACAGGGGCTGGAAACACCATATATTTT,CAWSNIRTGAGNTIYF,once,TRBJ1-3,TRBD1,TRBV30
TGCGCCAGCAGCCACTTAAAAGATACGCAGTATTTT,CASSHLKDTQYF,once,TRBJ2-3,.,TRBV4-1
TGTGCCAGCAGACCCCAAGGACAGGCAAGCGAGCCCCAGCATTTT,CASRPQGQASEPQHF,.,TRBJ1-5,TRBD1,TRBV2
TGTGCCAGCAGCTTACTTCCAGGGGCCAGCAATCAGCCCCAGCATTTT,CASSLLPGASNQPQHF,.,TRBJ1-5,.,TRBV7-2
TGTGCCAGCAGCTTTCTTGGGGCTACCTACGAGCAGTACTTC,CASSFLGATYEQYF,.,TRBJ2-7,.,TRBV7-9
TGTGCCAGCAGTGACCCTCCCGTTGAAAAACTGTTTTTT,CASSDPPVEKLFF,once,TRBJ1-4,.,TRBV6-1
TGTGCCAGCAGCTTAACACAGGGAGGGGATTCACCCCTCCACTTT,CASSLTQGGDSPLHF,.,TRBJ1-6,.,TRBV7-9
TGTGCCAGCAGTGACAGGGAGGGGAGCACTGAAGCTTTCTTT,CASSDREGSTEAFF,.,TRBJ1-1,.,TRBV6-4
TGCGCCAGCAGCCACGAAAACCGGGACCTCCCTGGGCACACTGAAGCTTTCTTT,CASSHENRDLPGHTEAFF,.,TRBJ1-1,.,TRBV4-3
TGTGCCAGCAGCTTATATTGGCCGGGGGAAGATACGCAGTATTTT,CASSLYWPGEDTQYF,.,TRBJ2-3,.,TRBV7-8
TGTGCCATCAGCGGGTCGGAAGGCAATCAGCCCCAGCATTTT,CAISGSEGNQPQHF,.,TRBJ1-5,.,TRBV10-3
TGTGCCAGCAGCTTAGGATTCGGGCAGAACACTGAAGCTTTCTTT,CASSLGFGQNTEAFF,.,TRBJ1-1,.,TRBV11-3
TGTGCCAGTAGTAGGGACCCTTCTCGGGAGCAGTACTTC,CASSRDPSREQYF,.,TRBJ2-7,.,TRBV19
TGCGCCAGCAGCCAACTAAGGGGAAACTATGGCTACACCTTC,CASSQLRGNYGYTF,once,TRBJ1-2,.,TRBV4-1
TGTGCCAGCAGTGAAAACGGGAGGTTAAGGGGAAACACCATATATTTT,CASSENGRLRGNTIYF,.,TRBJ1-3,.,TRBV6-1
TGTGCCAGTAGGGGCGAGGCAGGACTAACTAGCACAGATACGCAGTATTTT,CASRGEAGLTSTDTQYF,.,TRBJ2-3,.,TRBV2
TGTGCCAGTAGTGATCCCGGGACGTACCAAAACAATGAGCAGTTCTTC,CASSDPGTYQNNEQFF,.,TRBJ2-1,.,TRBV19
TGTGCCAGCAGGGCGCTCGGGGTCGGTAGAGGCGGGGAGCTGTTTTTT,CASRALGVGRGGELFF,.,TRBJ2-2,.,TRBV25-1
TGTGCCAGCTCACCAAGTATCGACATGAACACTGAAGCTTTCTTT,CASSPSIDMNTEAFF,.,TRBJ1-1,.,TRBV18
TGTGCCAGCAGCACTAGGGGTATCGGAACGACACATTCACCCCTCCACTTT,CASSTRGIGTTHSPLHF,once,TRBJ1-6,.,TRBV7-2
TGTGCCAGCAGTTACGACCACAACTCGGGGAGGGAGACCCAGTACTTC,CASSYDHNSGRETQYF,.,TRBJ2-5,.,TRBV6-2/TRBV6-3
TGCGCCAGCAGCTTGGAATCAAATACGGGACAAACTGGGAATGAGCAGTTCTTC,CASSLESNTGQTGNEQFF,.,TRBJ2-1,.,TRBV5-1
TGTGCCAGCAGTTTCAACCTGGGCAGTGGGGGGTCCTACGAGCAGTACTTC,CASSFNLGSGGSYEQYF,.,TRBJ2-7,.,TRBV28